A selection of T cell receptor beta chains follows, all from one sample in a study of T cell clusters in autoimmune cytopenias. TCRdb derives one entry per CDR3 protein from the multiplex PCR reads, leaving out DNA. Its table records 10,000 to 15,000 distinct CDR3 sequences. These data are also associated with another study on T cell repertoires in aging, cancer and after chemotherapy.

The sample comprised peripheral blood. The origin of the receptors is a human donor in good health. Each CDR3 is given with its conserved first and last residue. Clone size appears in some rows only: once, few, many, or a class for an expanded clone.

v_call	clone_size	cdr3_length	j_call	cdr3_aa
TRBV5-1	-	14	TRBJ2-7	CASSYSGQAYEQYF
TRBV6-5	medium-sized	16	TRBJ1-3	CASSYGRGNSGNTIYF
TRBV18	-	11	TRBJ2-1	CASSPSYEQFF
TRBV28	-	18	TRBJ2-4	CASSLGQFVILAKNIQYF
TRBV5-6	-	16	TRBJ2-3	CASSQASGGATDTQYF
TRBV5-4	-	12	TRBJ2-3	CASSSPGDTQYF
TRBV19	-	15	TRBJ2-5	CASSIWGRGGETQYF
TRBV5-1	-	14	TRBJ2-3	CASFPGQDTDTQYF
TRBV6-5	medium-sized	14	TRBJ2-1	CASSSEGGGNEQFF
TRBV6-5	medium-sized	14	TRBJ1-6	CASSRAALNSPLHF
TRBV29-1	medium-sized	13	TRBJ2-7	CSAERAGGYEQYF
TRBV7-9	-	16	TRBJ2-6	CASSQGSGSGANVLTF
TRBV20-1	-	15	TRBJ2-2	CSAREGFAETGELFF
TRBV24-1	-	13	TRBJ2-1	CATSDMGRNEQFF
TRBV11-2	-	16	TRBJ1-3	CASSLRTGSSGNTIYF
TRBV11-2	-	16	TRBJ2-3	CASSFLAGGLTDTQYF
TRBV19	medium-sized	18	TRBJ2-3	CASSMRQALTLPTDTQYF
TRBV19	-	17	TRBJ1-2	CASSMTGNGAQIYGYTF
TRBV19	medium-sized	14	TRBJ2-2	CATRSGQNTGELFF
TRBV4-2	-	15	TRBJ2-6	CASSQEPSGANVLTF
TRBV10-3	-	13	TRBJ2-1	CAISEPSLMGQFF
TRBV27	-	17	TRBJ2-5	CASSLNGLAGGPYEQYF
TRBV6-5	medium-sized	15	TRBJ2-3	CASSYTGYSTDTQYF
TRBV5-1	-	14	TRBJ1-4	CASRETATNEKLFF
TRBV12-3/TRBV12-4	-	15	TRBJ1-2	CASSPQTGLFDGYTF
TRBV28	-	17	TRBJ1-5	CASGRGDRAFGNQPQHF
TRBV11-2	-	15	TRBJ2-5	CASSLGYGTGETQYF